Below are 8 T cell receptor beta chains sequenced from a single sample in a study of beta chain features in type 1 diabetes. General study findings and limits: All four CD4+ subsets from Type 1 diabetes patients carried moderately but significantly shorter TCRB CDR3s.

Expressed TCRB transcripts were sequenced, since all the RNA that had been isolated was reverse transcribed. Profiling relied on immunoSEQ multiplex PCR, and the TCRdb table lists in-frame clones only, not all of them. This table has approximately 280,000 clones, approximately 15% appearing once. No antigens are known for them. The sample was naive CD4+ T cells from blood. These receptors all come from a man in his late teens or twenties with type 1 diabetes.

This clone came up a few times. The CDR3 bases are TGTGCCAGCGGGGCTTCGGGCGATCAGCCCCAGCATTTT. The encoded protein is CASGASGDQPQHF. This chain joins TRBV2 and TRBJ1-5; D perhaps matches TRBD1 (5 bases). Per germline, CDR1 SNHLY and CDR2 FYNNEI. V lost 8 bases, J lost 5 bases, and 13 bases lay in between. This CDR3 is 13 amino acids long.

This clone was counted a few times. The genes are TRBV6-5 and TRBJ2-3; D is possibly TRBD1 (6 bases). From germline, CDR1 is MNHEY and CDR2 SVGAGI. This CDR3 comprises 16 residues. V was cut by 0 bases and J by 1 base, with 11 bases left in between. CDR3: CASSYSGGSGTDTQYF. CDR3 DNA: TGTGCCAGCAGTTACTCAGGGGGTTCAGGCACAGATACGCAGTATTTT.

V usage is TRBV11-2 and J usage is TRBJ2-7, with 9 bases that match TRBD2. With 3 bases clipped from V and 0 bases from J, the junction kept 12 bases outside the gene matches. Germline loops: CDR1 SGHAT, CDR2 FQNNGV. This CDR3 is built from 18 residues. CDR3 protein: CASSFGRAGGLSSYEQYF. The CDR3 region has the DNA TGTGCCAGCAGCTTCGGGAGAGCGGGGGGCCTCAGCTCCTACGAGCAGTACTTC.

J is TRBJ1-5 and V is TRBV19, with a weak D call TRBD1 (5 bases). Trimming cost V 7 bases and J 4 bases, with 17 bases left between them. Germline V gene data show CDR1 as LNHDA and CDR2 as SQIVND (reference sequence). The CDR3 has 15 amino acids. DNA for the CDR3: TGTGCCAGTACCACGAGTCCCGGGGGGAATCAGCCCCAGCATTTT. It codes for CASTTSPGGNQPQHF.

This clone was seen a handful of times. The rearrangement links TRBV7-8 to TRBJ1-5, with D hard to call. V lost 5 bases and J lost 2, with 19 bases in between. CDR1 is SGHVS and CDR2 is FQNEAQ in the germline V gene. CDR3 length equals 17 residues. The CDR3 region is CASSPTRALVGNQPQHF. The CDR3, as DNA: TGTGCCAGCAGCCCGACGCGGGCGTTGGTTGGCAATCAGCCCCAGCATTTT. Supplemented by reference TRBV7-8 and TRBJ1-5, the full variable domain reads GAGVSQSPRYKVAKRGQDVALRCDPISGHVSLFWYQQALGQGPEFLTYFQNEAQLDKSGLPSDRFFAERPEGSVSTLKIQRTQQEDSAVYLCASSPTRALVGNQPQHFGDGTRLSIL.

The chain links TRBV5-1 to TRBJ2-7; D is perhaps TRBD1 (6 bases). Germline V gene lookup returns CDR1 SGHRS and CDR2 YFSETQ. The CDR3 loop spans 14 amino acids. Deletions cut 4 bases from V and 3 bases from J, with 14 bases between. CDR3: CASSRTGTGYEQYF. The CDR3 DNA follows: TGCGCCAGCAGCCGAACAGGGACCGGCTACGAGCAGTACTTC.

The rearrangement links TRBV11-2 to TRBJ2-3, with D maybe TRBD2 (5 bases). Trimming removed 5 bases at V and 4 bases at J, with 10 bases between. CDR3 length: 13 amino acids. CDR1 and CDR2 from the germline V gene are SGHAT and FQNNGV. Here the CDR3 DNA reads TGTGCCAGCAGCCTTCCGGGATCAGATACGCAGTATTTT. Its translation is CASSLPGSDTQYF.

V usage is TRBV2 and J usage is TRBJ2-3, with a weak D call TRBD2 (7 bases). Trimming removed 6 bases from V and 1 base from J, with 17 bases in between. Per the germline V gene, CDR1 is SNHLY and CDR2 is FYNNEI. This CDR3 comprises 16 residues. The CDR3, as DNA: TGTGCCAGCAGGAGGGGGGGAAGGAGAGGCACAGATACGCAGTATTTT. Protein product: CASRRGGRRGTDTQYF.